Listed below are T cell receptor beta chains from one sample, sequenced in a study of blood T cell repertoires in COVID-19. Method: immunoSEQ multiplex PCR; TCRdb's copy keeps in-frame clones and lacks some. Here the sample spans over 250,000 clones, around 90% being singletons. Material: PBMCs or T cells enriched from blood (not recorded which). These receptors all come from a woman aged 25 to 45 who had recovered from COVID-19. The CDR3 runs from the conserved cysteine through the conserved F or W. D genes are given only for firm matches. The size entry is marked missing in some rows and otherwise reads once, few, many or a size class.

v_call	clone_size	j_call	d_call	cdr3_aa	cdr3_nt
TRBV18	.	TRBJ2-3	TRBD2	CASSPPTSGGDTQYF	TGTGCCAGCTCACCCCCAACTAGCGGGGGAGATACGCAGTATTTT
TRBV6-2/TRBV6-3	.	TRBJ1-2	.	CASSYFQTRDRYGYTF	TGTGCCAGCAGTTACTTCCAGACACGGGATCGCTATGGCTACACCTTC
TRBV6-5	.	TRBJ2-1	TRBD2	CASTRTSPREGEQFF	TGTGCCAGCACCCGGACTAGCCCTAGGGAGGGTGAGCAGTTCTTC
TRBV10-2	.	TRBJ2-1	TRBD2	CASSERGGLADNEQFF	TGCGCCAGCAGTGAGAGGGGGGGACTAGCGGACAATGAGCAGTTCTTC
TRBV5-1	once	TRBJ2-5	TRBD2	CASSLISGRAQETQYF	TGCGCCAGCAGCTTGATCAGCGGGAGAGCCCAAGAGACCCAGTACTTC
TRBV9	.	TRBJ2-1	.	CASSVVERAGEQFF	TGTGCCAGCAGCGTAGTTGAGAGAGCGGGTGAGCAGTTCTTC
TRBV6-5	once	TRBJ2-1	TRBD2	CASSYGASGYNEQFF	TGTGCCAGCAGTTACGGCGCTAGCGGTTACAATGAGCAGTTCTTC
TRBV6-6	.	TRBJ1-2	TRBD1	CASSNRGPYGYTF	TGTGCCAGCAGTAACAGGGGGCCCTATGGCTACACCTTC
TRBV24-1	.	TRBJ2-3	TRBD1	CATSDWTGGHTDTQYF	TGTGCCACCAGTGATTGGACAGGGGGACACACAGATACGCAGTATTTT
TRBV28	.	TRBJ2-1	.	CASSLRGGSYNEQFF	TGTGCCAGCAGTTTAAGGGGCGGTTCCTACAATGAGCAGTTCTTC
TRBV5-4	once	TRBJ2-7	TRBD1	CASSSEQGNYEQYF	TGTGCCAGCAGCTCAGAACAGGGGAACTACGAGCAGTACTTC
TRBV12-3/TRBV12-4	.	TRBJ2-7	TRBD1	CASSWTGMYEQYF	TGTGCCAGCAGTTGGACAGGGATGTACGAGCAGTACTTC
TRBV5-1	.	TRBJ1-2	.	CASSGEGNYGYTF	TGCGCCAGCAGCGGGGAGGGTAACTATGGCTACACCTTC
TRBV6-2/TRBV6-3	.	TRBJ2-5	.	CASSDGWARDWKTQYF	TGTGCCAGCAGTGACGGGTGGGCCCGGGACTGGAAGACCCAGTACTTC
TRBV10-2	.	TRBJ2-7	.	CATEARTTTSLQYF	TGCGCCACCGAAGCCAGGACAACGACCTCGTTGCAGTACTTC
TRBV11-2	.	TRBJ2-7	TRBD2	CASSLDRASGSTEQYF	TGTGCCAGCAGCTTAGATAGGGCTAGCGGGAGCACCGAGCAGTACTTC
TRBV9	once	TRBJ2-2	.	CASSVSGIPTGELFF	TGTGCCAGCAGCGTAAGCGGTATACCTACCGGGGAGCTGTTTTTT
TRBV19	.	TRBJ1-3	TRBD1	CASSRNRGSGNTIYF	TGTGCCAGTAGTAGAAACAGGGGCAGTGGAAACACCATATATTTT
TRBV7-3	.	TRBJ2-1	.	CASSHSSRDEQFF	TGTGCCAGCAGCCATTCGTCGCGTGATGAGCAGTTCTTC
TRBV3-1/TRBV3-2	.	TRBJ2-5	TRBD1	CASSQRTGEETQYF	TGTGCCAGCAGCCAAAGGACAGGGGAAGAGACCCAGTACTTC
TRBV3-1/TRBV3-2	.	TRBJ2-2	.	CASSQSTGNTGELFF	TGTGCCAGCAGCCAATCGACAGGAAACACCGGGGAGCTGTTTTTT
TRBV6-2/TRBV6-3	.	TRBJ2-1	TRBD2	CASSGFSGSLDNEQFF	TGTGCCAGCAGTGGATTTAGCGGGAGTTTGGACAATGAGCAGTTCTTC
TRBV30	.	TRBJ1-2	.	CATLPGRGDGYTF	TGTGCCACCCTACCAGGCAGGGGTGATGGCTACACCTTC
TRBV6-2/TRBV6-3	.	TRBJ2-5	.	CASSPTSPQETQYF	TGTGCCAGCAGTCCGACAAGCCCCCAAGAGACCCAGTACTTC
TRBV7-3	.	TRBJ2-1	TRBD2	CASSPLAGGTHEQFF	TGTGCCAGCAGCCCCCTAGCGGGAGGGACCCATGAGCAGTTCTTC
TRBV5-4	.	TRBJ2-5	TRBD1	CASSPASGTGQETQYF	TGTGCCAGCAGCCCCGCCTCCGGGACAGGACAAGAGACCCAGTACTTC
TRBV4-2	.	TRBJ2-7	TRBD1	CASSQIPGQGYEQYF	TGTGCCAGCAGCCAAATACCGGGACAGGGCTACGAGCAGTACTTC
TRBV4-1	.	TRBJ2-3	.	CASSQDRADRSQYF	TGCGCCAGCAGCCAAGATAGGGCAGACAGAAGCCAGTATTTT
TRBV28	.	TRBJ2-7	TRBD1	CASSLPGTGAYEQYF	TGTGCCAGCAGTTTGCCCGGGACAGGGGCATACGAGCAGTACTTC
TRBV28	.	TRBJ2-2	.	CASTPEWTGELFF	TGTGCCAGCACACCTGAGTGGACCGGGGAGCTGTTTTTT
TRBV4-3	.	TRBJ2-5	.	CASSRKVGDLETQYF	TGCGCCAGCAGCCGCAAAGTAGGGGATCTAGAGACCCAGTACTTC
TRBV9	.	TRBJ2-1	.	CASSVVVAGVGEQFF	TGTGCCAGCAGCGTAGTGGTAGCCGGAGTCGGTGAGCAGTTCTTC
TRBV24-1	.	TRBJ2-3	.	CATSGLVSDTQYF	TGTGCCACCAGTGGACTAGTTTCAGATACGCAGTATTTT
TRBV18	.	TRBJ2-1	TRBD2	CASSRTSGFNEQFF	TGTGCCAGCTCCCGGACTAGCGGCTTCAATGAGCAGTTCTTC
TRBV12-5	few	TRBJ2-2	TRBD1	CASGLDRATGELFF	TGTGCTAGTGGTCTCGACAGGGCCACCGGGGAGCTGTTTTTT
TRBV28	.	TRBJ2-2	.	CASSLLFLTGELFF	TGTGCCAGCAGTTTACTATTCCTAACCGGGGAGCTGTTTTTT
TRBV5-4	.	TRBJ1-6	TRBD1	CASSLGWTGGNSPLHF	TGTGCCAGCAGCTTGGGATGGACAGGGGGCAACTCACCCCTCCACTTT
TRBV7-9	.	TRBJ2-3	TRBD2	CASSEREGTDTQYF	TGTGCCAGCAGCGAGCGGGAGGGTACAGATACGCAGTATTTT
TRBV19	.	TRBJ1-5	.	CASVDSTRGRFNQPQHF	TGTGCCAGTGTTGATTCTACAAGGGGCAGGTTCAACCAGCCCCAGCATTTT
TRBV11-2	once	TRBJ1-1	TRBD1	CASSSRTGEDTEAFF	TGTGCCAGCAGCTCCCGGACAGGGGAAGACACTGAAGCTTTCTTT
TRBV13	.	TRBJ2-1	TRBD2	CASSLGGTRRNNEQFF	TGTGCCAGCAGCTTAGGAGGGACTAGGAGGAACAATGAGCAGTTCTTC
TRBV10-3	.	TRBJ2-3	TRBD1	CAISAGTDDTDTQYF	TGTGCCATCAGCGCCGGGACAGACGACACAGATACGCAGTATTTT
TRBV5-1	once	TRBJ1-4	.	CASRLMAATNEKLFF	TGCGCCAGCAGGTTGATGGCAGCAACTAATGAAAAACTGTTTTTT
TRBV30	.	TRBJ2-2	.	CAWSEAGRFTGELFF	TGTGCCTGGAGCGAAGCAGGGAGGTTCACCGGGGAGCTGTTTTTT
TRBV28	.	TRBJ2-5	.	CASSEAGQGETQYF	TGTGCCAGCAGCGAAGCCGGGCAGGGAGAGACCCAGTACTTC
TRBV6-6	.	TRBJ1-1	.	CASSTLGEKAFF	TGTGCCAGCAGCACCCTTGGAGAGAAAGCTTTCTTT
TRBV10-1	.	TRBJ2-3	.	CASERFSPGVTDTQYF	TGCGCCAGCGAGCGCTTTAGCCCAGGGGTGACAGATACGCAGTATTTT
TRBV2	.	TRBJ2-1	TRBD2	CASSGTSGRQFF	TGTGCCAGCAGTGGGACTAGCGGGAGACAGTTCTTC
TRBV28	.	TRBJ2-3	TRBD1	CASSPTGGDGEDTQYF	TGTGCCAGCAGTCCTACAGGGGGCGACGGGGAAGATACGCAGTATTTT
TRBV13	.	TRBJ2-7	TRBD1	CASSFLGQGFYEQYF	TGTGCCAGCAGCTTCTTGGGACAGGGATTCTACGAGCAGTACTTC
TRBV2	.	TRBJ2-2	.	CASSAREPGELFF	TGTGCCAGCAGTGCCCGGGAACCCGGGGAGCTGTTTTTT
TRBV3-1/TRBV3-2	.	TRBJ2-2	TRBD2	CASSSGSHTGELFF	TGTGCCAGCAGTAGCGGGAGTCACACCGGGGAGCTGTTTTTT
TRBV30	few	TRBJ1-6	TRBD1	CAWRTGQGNNSPLHF	TGTGCCTGGAGGACCGGACAGGGGAATAATTCACCCCTCCACTTT
TRBV28	.	TRBJ1-1	TRBD1	CASSLGGQVYTEAFF	TGTGCCAGCAGTTTAGGGGGACAGGTTTACACTGAAGCTTTCTTT
TRBV6-5	.	TRBJ1-5	TRBD1	CASRMDRVINQPQHF	TGTGCCAGCAGGATGGACAGGGTTATCAATCAGCCCCAGCATTTT
TRBV28	.	TRBJ2-5	TRBD1	CASTTDRGGKTQYF	TGTGCCAGCACCACGGACAGGGGAGGGAAGACCCAGTACTTC
TRBV5-4	.	TRBJ1-6	.	CASSLVQGNSPLHF	TGTGCCAGCAGCTTGGTACAGGGAAATTCACCCCTCCACTTT
TRBV15	.	TRBJ2-7	TRBD2	CATSRPGLGPREQYF	TGTGCCACCAGCCGACCGGGACTAGGGCCGAGGGAGCAGTACTTC
TRBV3-1/TRBV3-2	.	TRBJ2-7	.	CASSQDDTGTYEQYF	TGTGCCAGCAGCCAAGACGATACAGGGACCTACGAGCAGTACTTC
TRBV6-6	.	TRBJ1-1	.	CASTPEGMNTEAFF	TGTGCCAGCACCCCGGAGGGGATGAACACTGAAGCTTTCTTT